A single sample gave rise to the 17 T cell receptor beta chains below, sequenced in a study of blood T cells in healthy people across ages. Together with a sample-barcoded 5' primer, a J-beta primer mix was included in a second PCR lasting roughly 6 to 12 cycles. TCRdb called the 5' RACE reads again in MiXCR, with one record for every CDR3 protein. The sample has about 670,000 distinct CDR3 sequences, approximately 52% seen once; the top ten hold 13%. The sequencing input was blood. The source is a woman aged 80 or over in good health.

The chain links TRBV9 to TRBJ2-5, with 8 bases lining up with TRBD2. The closer fit of TRBJ2-1 to the DNA end suggests the J call may be wrong. Per germline, CDR1 SGDLS and CDR2 YYNGEE. The CDR3 is 14 amino acids. The CDR3 loop is CASSAGGIQETQFF. CDR3 nucleotides: TGTGCCAGCTCCGCGGGGGGAATCCAAGAGACCCAGTTCTTC.

V and J are TRBV7-2 and TRBJ2-3; no firm D call. V lost 4 bases and J 1 base, leaving 9 bases between the germline ends. Germline V gene sequence: CDR1 SGHTA, CDR2 FQGNSA. This CDR3 is built from 14 residues. CDR3 DNA sequence: TGTGCCAGCAGCTCCCAATCCCGCACAGATACGCAGTATTTT. Translating it yields CASSSQSRTDTQYF.

Details on this clonotype: A read error may be the cause here, since a much bigger clone is one base away. The chain recombines TRBV11-3 with TRBJ2-3; D gene unclear. The CDR3 runs 14 residues. The germline V gene encodes CDR1 SGHNT and CDR2 YENEEA. CDR3 protein: CASSPRPNTDTRYF. The CDR3 coding sequence is TGTGCCAGCAGCCCCCGACCCAACACAGATACGCGGTATTTT.

The rearrangement joins TRBV29-1 to TRBJ2-3; weak D call: TRBD1 (5 bases). Trimming stripped 6 bases from V and 6 bases from J, with 22 bases between. Germline CDR1 reads SQVTM; CDR2 reads ANQGSEA. The CDR3 is 15 amino acids. This chain's CDR3 is CSVALMVSRGDTQYF. Here the CDR3 DNA reads TGCAGCGTGGCCCTGATGGTTTCAAGGGGTGATACGCAGTATTTT.

On this clonotype itself: A much larger clone differs from this one at a single base, so this may be a read error. This sequence joins TRBV7-3 and TRBJ2-1; TRBD1 or TRBD2 may be the D gene (5 bases each). The J call is doubtful: the DNA matches TRBJ2-7 better. CDR1 and CDR2 (germline): SGHTA, FQGTGA. There are 14 residues in the CDR3. CDR3 in amino acids: CASSPGPTYNEQYF. The CDR3 DNA is TGTGCCAGCAGCCCGGGGCCAACCTACAATGAGCAGTACTTC.

This clonotype was detected only a few times. The rearrangement joins TRBV30 to TRBJ1-5; tentatively, D is TRBD1 (5 bases). CDR1 is GTSNPN and CDR2 is SVGIG in the germline V gene (reference sequence). The CDR3 sequence is 13 residues long. Trimming pared 1 base from V and 7 bases from J, leaving 11 bases between. CDR3 nucleotides: TGTGCCTGGAGTGGCCAGGGACCCCAGCCCCAGCATTTT. Residues: CAWSGQGPQPQHF.

The table lists this clonotype with many counts. V gene TRBV15 combines with J gene TRBJ2-3; a weak D match, TRBD2 (6 bases). Germline CDR1 and CDR2: LNHNV and YYDKDF (reference sequence). Trimming removed 0 bases at V and 4 bases at J, with 14 bases between. This CDR3 has 16 residues. CDR3 amino acids: CATSRDGTGRPDTQYF. In nucleotides, the CDR3 is TGTGCCACCAGCAGAGATGGGACTGGCCGCCCAGATACGCAGTATTTT.

As to this clonotype: Since a much larger clone is just one base distant, this may be a read error. This chain joins TRBV7-2 and TRBJ2-1; 7 nucleotides agree with TRBD2. The V gene's germline CDR1 is SGHTA and CDR2 FQGNSA. This CDR3 is 16 amino acids long. The CDR3 is CANSHSGRAGYNEQFF. The CDR3 DNA sequence: TGTGCCAACAGCCACTCGGGTAGAGCGGGATACAATGAGCAGTTCTTC.

The chain is built from TRBV27 and TRBJ2-7; 11 nucleotides match TRBD2. Unmatched junction bases numbered 8, after V lost 10 bases and J lost 3 bases. CDR3 size: 14 residues. Per germline, CDR1 MNHEY and CDR2 SMNVEV (reference sequence). The CDR3 coding sequence is TGTGCCACCAAAACTAGCGGGGGAGTCTACGAGCAGTACTTC. This encodes CATKTSGGVYEQYF.

This clonotype was counted between two and nine times. CDR3 in amino acids: CASTLGQGAGELFF. CDR3 coding DNA: TGTGCCAGCACCTTGGGACAGGGTGCCGGGGAGCTGTTTTTT. J is TRBJ2-2 and V is TRBV12-3 or TRBV12-4, with 9 positions matching TRBD1. J was trimmed by 6 bases and V by 7 bases; bases with no gene match: 6. The CDR3 consists of 14 residues.

J is TRBJ2-2 and V is TRBV24-1, with D perhaps matching TRBD1 (5 bases). Germline values: CDR1 KGHDR, CDR2 SFDVKD. The CDR3 covers 15 residues. V was clipped by 3 bases and J by 2 bases, with 9 bases between them. The chain's CDR3 is CATSDGQINTGELFF. As DNA, the CDR3 is TGTGCCACCAGTGATGGACAAATTAACACCGGGGAGCTGTTTTTT.

A few counts support this clonotype. This chain uses TRBV7-9 with TRBJ1-4; D ambiguous. The germline V gene encodes CDR1 SEHNR and CDR2 FQNEAQ (reference sequence). This CDR3 contains 14 residues. Between the trimmed V and J ends, which lost 5 bases and 8 bases, there was a span of 15 bases. The CDR3 nucleotides are TGTGCCAGCAGCCCCCACTCCCCTCGGGAAAAACTGTTTTTT. Translation: CASSPHSPREKLFF.

This clonotype was counted once. This chain connects TRBV6-5 to TRBJ2-5; D not resolved. Germline CDR1 is MNHEY and CDR2 is SVGAGI. The CDR3 sequence is 14 residues long. V lost 5 bases, J lost 4 bases, and 14 bases lay in between. Written as DNA, the CDR3 is TGTGCCAGCAGTCCGAAGCGACAACTAGAGACCCAGTACTTC. Its protein product is CASSPKRQLETQYF.

The chain is built from TRBV11-2 and TRBJ2-4, with 12 bases aligning to TRBD2. The J call may be faulty, since TRBJ2-7 better matches the DNA end. Germline-derived CDR1 and CDR2 are SGHAT and FQNNGV. The CDR3 totals 16 residues. In DNA, the CDR3 is TGTGCCAGCAGCTTAGAGCCTAGCGGGGGGGCCTACGAGCAGTACTTC. This codes for CASSLEPSGGAYEQYF.

This clonotype was detected only a few times. V and J are TRBV29-1 and TRBJ2-2; 8 bases fit TRBD1. With V trimmed by 7 bases and J by 6 bases, 7 bases remained unmatched. This CDR3 is built from 13 residues. The germline gives CDR1 SQVTM, CDR2 ANQGSEA. The CDR3 region has the DNA TGCAGCGCCGGGACAGGCTTCTCCGGGGAGCTGTTTTTT. Protein sequence: CSAGTGFSGELFF.

Only a few counts were recorded for this clonotype. A read error may be the cause here, since a much bigger clone is one base away. The V gene is TRBV20-1, the J gene TRBJ2-1; 7 positions match TRBD2. TRBJ2-7 matches the DNA end more closely, so the J call is doubtful. The length of the CDR3 is 16 residues. Germline assignment: CDR1 DFQATT and CDR2 SNEGSKA (reference sequence). The CDR3 sequence: CSAKSSGGASYNEQYF. The CDR3 DNA reads TGCAGTGCTAAGTCTAGCGGAGGGGCATCCTACAATGAGCAGTACTTC.

The chain employs TRBV12-3 or TRBV12-4 and TRBJ2-1, with 11 bases fitting TRBD2. V dropped 6 bases and J dropped 6; count of bases not matched to a gene: 10. The CDR3 totals 16 residues. The CDR3 here is CASSPYGTSGCNEQFF. DNA of the CDR3: TGTGCCAGCAGCCCCTACGGGACTAGCGGATGCAATGAGCAGTTCTTC.